A selection of T cell receptor beta chains follows, all from one sample in a study of blood T cell repertoires in COVID-19. Sequencing used immunoSEQ multiplex PCR; TCRdb keeps in-frame clones, though not all of them. The sample contains some 240,000 clones, approximately 83% of which appear only once. The specimen was peripheral blood. These receptor sequences come from a woman older than 75 with acute or convalescent COVID-19. CDR3s include the opening cysteine and the closing phenylalanine or tryptophan. Each record gives: D gene, clone size, J gene, V gene, CDR3 DNA, CDR3 protein. D genes are given only for firm matches. Clone size is not always given. Where it is, it says once, few, many or a class for expanded clones.

TRBD1,.,TRBJ1-5,TRBV18,TGTGCCAGCTCACCCGGGACAGCTTCAATCATGCCCCAGCATTTT,CASSPGTASIMPQHF
TRBD1,.,TRBJ1-1,TRBV9,TGTGCCAGCAGCGGCCCGGGACAGCAGAACACTGAAGCTTTCTTT,CASSGPGQQNTEAFF
.,.,TRBJ2-5,TRBV5-6,TGTGCCAGCAGCACCGACAGGGAGGCGGAGACCCAGTACTTC,CASSTDREAETQYF
TRBD1,once,TRBJ1-5,TRBV24-1,TGTGCCACCAGTGAACAGGGGGTGGGGGCTGATCAGCCCCAGCATTTT,CATSEQGVGADQPQHF
.,few,TRBJ1-2,TRBV19,TGTGCCAGTAGTAAGGGCCAGGGAAACTATGGCTACACCTTC,CASSKGQGNYGYTF
TRBD1,.,TRBJ1-5,TRBV30,TGTGCCTGGGGACAGGGCCTCCGGCAGCCCCAGCATTTT,CAWGQGLRQPQHF
.,.,TRBJ1-2,TRBV9,TGTGCCAGCAGCGTAGACGGTGCGGGGAACTATGGCTACACCTTC,CASSVDGAGNYGYTF
TRBD1,.,TRBJ2-1,TRBV4-1,TGCGCCAGCAGGGACAGGGTTTCACCCTACAATGAGCAGTTCTTC,CASRDRVSPYNEQFF
.,.,TRBJ1-1,TRBV28,TGTGCCAGCACCCTGAGGGGGGGCAGGGGAACTGAAGCTTTCTTT,CASTLRGGRGTEAFF
TRBD1,once,TRBJ1-2,TRBV13,TGTGCCAGCAGCCTACGGACAGGGGCCAACTATGGCTACACCTTC,CASSLRTGANYGYTF
TRBD2,.,TRBJ2-3,TRBV20-1,TGCAGTGCTAGTCTGGTAGCGGGGGGCCTTAGCACAGATACGCAGTATTTT,CSASLVAGGLSTDTQYF
.,.,TRBJ1-4,TRBV25-1,TGTGCCAGCAGTGATGTGGGGGCAGGGAGGGCTGAAAAACTGTTTTTT,CASSDVGAGRAEKLFF
TRBD1,.,TRBJ1-5,TRBV19,TGTGCCAGTACCCGTGGACAGGGTGGACAGCCCCAGCATTTT,CASTRGQGGQPQHF
TRBD2,.,TRBJ2-3,TRBV4-2,TGTGCCAGCAGCCGGGGCGGGGGGGCCGGAGATACGCAGTATTTT,CASSRGGGAGDTQYF
.,.,TRBJ2-2,TRBV5-4,TGTGCCAGCAGCTTACTCGGAGAAACCGGGGAGCTGTTTTTT,CASSLLGETGELFF
TRBD1,.,TRBJ1-1,TRBV19,TGTGCCAGTAGTATTCCGGGACAGGGGAACACTGAAGCTTTCTTT,CASSIPGQGNTEAFF
.,.,TRBJ1-4,TRBV3-1/TRBV3-2,TGTGCCAGCAGCCCCCTGGGGCAGGGAAGGTCAGGAAATGAAAAACTGTTTTTT,CASSPLGQGRSGNEKLFF
TRBD1,.,TRBJ1-4,TRBV4-1,TGCGCCAGCAGCCAGCAGGGGGCCGGGGGTGAAAAACTGTTTTTT,CASSQQGAGGEKLFF
.,.,TRBJ1-4,TRBV6-1,TGTGCCAGCAGTGAATTTTCGAGGCTTAATAATGAAAAACTGTTTTTT,CASSEFSRLNNEKLFF
.,.,TRBJ1-6,TRBV27,TGTGCCAGCAGTTTATCGCATCCCCCGGGGAGCTCCTATAATTCACCCCTCCACTTT,CASSLSHPPGSSYNSPLHF
.,.,TRBJ2-2,TRBV2,TGTGCCAGCAGGCTAGCGCACACCGGGGAGCTGTTTTTT,CASRLAHTGELFF
TRBD1,.,TRBJ2-7,TRBV7-2,TGTGCCAGCAGCTTAGATTCACAGGGGACGAACGAGCAGTACTTC,CASSLDSQGTNEQYF
TRBD1,.,TRBJ2-7,TRBV6-5,TGTGCCAGCAGTCGACAGGGGGACAATACCTACGAGCAGTACTTC,CASSRQGDNTYEQYF